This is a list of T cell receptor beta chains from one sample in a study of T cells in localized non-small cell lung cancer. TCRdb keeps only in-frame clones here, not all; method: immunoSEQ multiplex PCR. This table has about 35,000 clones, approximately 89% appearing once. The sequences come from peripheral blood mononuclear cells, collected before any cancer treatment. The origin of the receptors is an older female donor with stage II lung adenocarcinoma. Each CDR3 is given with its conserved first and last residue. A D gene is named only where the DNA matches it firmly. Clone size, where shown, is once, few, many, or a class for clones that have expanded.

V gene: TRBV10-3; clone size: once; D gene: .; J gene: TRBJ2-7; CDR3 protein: CAISDLETAEQYF; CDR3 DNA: TGTGCCATCAGTGACCTCGAGACAGCCGAGCAGTACTTC
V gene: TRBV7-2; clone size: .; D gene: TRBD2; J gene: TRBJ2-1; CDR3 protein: CASSSTSGGNEQFF; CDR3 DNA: TGTGCCAGCAGTTCGACTAGCGGGGGCAATGAGCAGTTCTTC
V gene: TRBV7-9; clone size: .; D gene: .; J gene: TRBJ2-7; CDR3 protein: CASSDRLGSDEQYF; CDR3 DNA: TGTGCCAGCAGCGACCGATTGGGGAGCGACGAGCAGTACTTC
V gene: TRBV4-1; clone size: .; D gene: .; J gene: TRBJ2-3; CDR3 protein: CASSQPRTVNTQYF; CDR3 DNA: TGCGCCAGCAGCCAACCCCGGACGGTCAATACGCAGTATTTT
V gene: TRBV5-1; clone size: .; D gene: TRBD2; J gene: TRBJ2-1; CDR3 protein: CASSLAGPTWDEQFF; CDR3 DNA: TGCGCCAGCAGCCTAGCGGGCCCTACATGGGATGAGCAGTTCTTC
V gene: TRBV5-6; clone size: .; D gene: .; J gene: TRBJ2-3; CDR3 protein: CASSLVTSPSTDTQYF; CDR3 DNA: TGTGCCAGCAGCTTGGTGACTAGTCCCAGCACAGATACGCAGTATTTT
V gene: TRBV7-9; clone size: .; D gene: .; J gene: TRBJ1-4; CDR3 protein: CASSPRDPVLDEKLFF; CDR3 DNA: TGTGCCAGCAGCCCTAGGGACCCAGTCTTGGATGAAAAACTGTTTTTT
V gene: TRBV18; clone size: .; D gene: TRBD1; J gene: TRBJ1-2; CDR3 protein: CASSPGTGDFNYGYTF; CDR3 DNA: TGTGCCAGCTCACCCGGGACAGGAGACTTTAACTATGGCTACACCTTC
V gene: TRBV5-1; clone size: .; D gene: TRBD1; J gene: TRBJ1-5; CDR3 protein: CASSMTGISNQPQHF; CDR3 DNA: TGCGCCAGCAGCATGACAGGGATTAGCAATCAGCCCCAGCATTTT
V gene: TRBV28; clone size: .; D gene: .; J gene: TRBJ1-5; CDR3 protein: CASSSRDGHSNQPQHF; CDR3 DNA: TGTGCCAGCAGTTCTCGGGACGGCCATAGCAATCAGCCCCAGCATTTT
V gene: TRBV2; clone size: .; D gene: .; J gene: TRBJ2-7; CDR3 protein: CASSAWDLGEQYF; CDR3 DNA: TGTGCCAGCAGTGCTTGGGATTTAGGGGAGCAGTACTTC
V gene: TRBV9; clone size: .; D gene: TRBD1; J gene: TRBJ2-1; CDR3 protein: CASSAQGQSYNEQFF; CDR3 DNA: TGTGCCAGCAGCGCTCAGGGACAGTCCTACAATGAGCAGTTCTTC
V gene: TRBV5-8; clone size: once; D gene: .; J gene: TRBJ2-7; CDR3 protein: CASNHVVGYEQYF; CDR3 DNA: TGTGCCAGCAATCACGTCGTGGGCTACGAGCAGTACTTC
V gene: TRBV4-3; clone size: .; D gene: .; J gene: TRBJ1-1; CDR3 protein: CASSQAHKGGEAFF; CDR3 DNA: TGCGCCAGCAGCCAAGCCCACAAGGGGGGTGAAGCTTTCTTT
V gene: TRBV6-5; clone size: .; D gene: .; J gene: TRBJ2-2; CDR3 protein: CASRPSGAGELFF; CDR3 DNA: TGTGCCAGCAGGCCCTCGGGAGCCGGGGAGCTGTTTTTT
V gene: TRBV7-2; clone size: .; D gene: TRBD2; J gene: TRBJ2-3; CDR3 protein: CASSLGPSGNTDTQYF; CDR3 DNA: TGTGCCAGCAGCTTAGGGCCTAGCGGGAACACAGATACGCAGTATTTT